This paragraph reports one T cell receptor (beta chain). No antigen is known for it. This record belongs to a study of radiation and T cells in renal cell carcinoma. Treatment here: 15 Gy SBRT to primary tumor, nephrectomy 4 weeks later. Findings and caveats of the study: Compared with controls, irradiated tumors showed greater TCR clonality.

Clones were read by immunoSEQ multiplex PCR, and TCRdb kept only the in-frame ones, dropping some. The sample lists tens of thousands of clones, roughly half seen once, with roughly 17% in the top ten. This receptor was obtained from a woman aged 45-65 years with renal cell carcinoma. Source: tumor tissue, taken from a patient whose treatment included radiotherapy and nephrectomy.

Here the CDR3 reads CSVVVAGGMGTGELFF. The CDR3 DNA follows: TGCAGCGTAGTTGTAGCGGGGGGCATGGGCACCGGGGAGCTGTTTTTT. This chain links TRBV29-1 with TRBJ2-2, with 10 bases identical to TRBD2. The CDR3 runs 16 residues. Germline CDR1 SQVTM, CDR2 ANQGSEA. Trimming removed 6 bases from V and 4 bases from J; junction bases left unmatched: 11.